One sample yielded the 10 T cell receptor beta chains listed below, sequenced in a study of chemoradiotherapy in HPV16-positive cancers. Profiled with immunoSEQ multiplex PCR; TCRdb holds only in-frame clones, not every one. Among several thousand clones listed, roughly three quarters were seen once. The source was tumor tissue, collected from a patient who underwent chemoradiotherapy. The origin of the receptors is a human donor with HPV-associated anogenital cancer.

This chain's CDR3 is CASSVALQETQYF. In DNA form, the CDR3 reads TGTGCCAGCAGTGTTGCGCTCCAAGAGACCCAGTACTTC. The chain joins TRBV2 to TRBJ2-5; D remains ambiguous. Deletions cut 4 bases from V and 1 base from J, with 7 bases between. Germline V gene sequence: CDR1 SNHLY, CDR2 FYNNEI. The CDR3 consists of 13 residues. Drawing the rest from reference TRBV2 and TRBJ2-5, the complete variable domain is EPEVTQTPSHQVTQMGQEVILRCVPISNHLYFYWYRQILGQKVEFLVSFYNNEISEKSEIFDDQFSVERPDGSNFTLKIRSTKLEDSAMYFCASSVALQETQYFGPGTRLLVL.

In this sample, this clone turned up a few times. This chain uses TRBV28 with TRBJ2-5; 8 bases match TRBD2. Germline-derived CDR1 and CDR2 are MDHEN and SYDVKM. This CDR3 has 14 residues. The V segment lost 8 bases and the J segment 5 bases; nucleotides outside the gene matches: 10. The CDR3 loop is CASGPRLAMETQYF. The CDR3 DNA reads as TGTGCCAGCGGTCCGAGACTAGCGATGGAGACCCAGTACTTC.

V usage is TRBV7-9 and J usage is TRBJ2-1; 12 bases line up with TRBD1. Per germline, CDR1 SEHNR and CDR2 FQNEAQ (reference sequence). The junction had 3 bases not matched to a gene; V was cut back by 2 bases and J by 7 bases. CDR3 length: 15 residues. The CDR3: CASSLMGQGANEQFF. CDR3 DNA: TGTGCCAGCAGCTTAATGGGACAGGGGGCGAATGAGCAGTTCTTC.

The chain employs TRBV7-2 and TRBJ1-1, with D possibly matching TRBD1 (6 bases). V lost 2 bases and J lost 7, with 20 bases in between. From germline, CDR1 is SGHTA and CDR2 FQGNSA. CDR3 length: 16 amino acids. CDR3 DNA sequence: TGTGCCAGCAGCTTATGGGGAGGGGGGGCAGGAAATGAAGCTTTCTTT. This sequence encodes CASSLWGGGAGNEAFF.

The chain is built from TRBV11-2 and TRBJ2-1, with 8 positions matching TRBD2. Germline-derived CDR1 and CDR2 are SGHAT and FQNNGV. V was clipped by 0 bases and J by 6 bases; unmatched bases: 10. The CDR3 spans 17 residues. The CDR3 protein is CASSLEASGLESNEQFF. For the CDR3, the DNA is TGTGCCAGCAGCTTAGAGGCCTCGGGACTAGAGTCCAATGAGCAGTTCTTC.

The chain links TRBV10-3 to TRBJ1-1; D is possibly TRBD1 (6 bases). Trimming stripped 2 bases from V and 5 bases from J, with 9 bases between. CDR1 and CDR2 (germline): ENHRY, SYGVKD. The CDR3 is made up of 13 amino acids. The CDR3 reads CAISEGGMTEAFF. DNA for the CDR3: TGTGCCATCAGTGAGGGGGGCATGACTGAAGCTTTCTTT.

The DNA of the CDR3 is TGCAGCGTTGGTGGCCGCGGCTCCTACAATGAGCAGTTCTTC. Its translation is CSVGGRGSYNEQFF. This chain connects TRBV29-1 to TRBJ2-1; unclear D gene. Germline-derived CDR1 and CDR2 are SQVTM and ANQGSEA. V lost 4 bases and J 0 bases, leaving 10 bases between the germline ends. The CDR3 has 14 amino acids.

DNA for the CDR3: TGTGCCAGTTCTACAGGGCCAGGAAACACCATATATTTT. This translates into CASSTGPGNTIYF. The V and J genes are TRBV19 and TRBJ1-3, with D maybe TRBD1 (6 bases). CDR3 size: 13 residues. Germline lookup yields CDR1 LNHDA and CDR2 SQIVND (reference sequence). The V end lost 8 bases, the J end lost 4 bases, and 12 bases lay between the germline ends.

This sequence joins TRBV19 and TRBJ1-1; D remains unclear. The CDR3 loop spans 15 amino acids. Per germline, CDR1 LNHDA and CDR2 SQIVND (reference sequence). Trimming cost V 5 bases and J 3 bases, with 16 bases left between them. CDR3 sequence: CASSAGSNRDTEAFF. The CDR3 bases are TGTGCCAGTAGTGCCGGCTCAAATCGGGACACTGAAGCTTTCTTT.

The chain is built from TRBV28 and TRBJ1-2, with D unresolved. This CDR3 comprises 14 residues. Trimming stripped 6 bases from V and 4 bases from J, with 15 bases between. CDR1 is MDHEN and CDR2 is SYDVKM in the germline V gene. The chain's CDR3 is CASRTGGGRYGYTF. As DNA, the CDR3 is TGTGCCAGCAGGACTGGAGGCGGGCGCTATGGCTACACCTTC.